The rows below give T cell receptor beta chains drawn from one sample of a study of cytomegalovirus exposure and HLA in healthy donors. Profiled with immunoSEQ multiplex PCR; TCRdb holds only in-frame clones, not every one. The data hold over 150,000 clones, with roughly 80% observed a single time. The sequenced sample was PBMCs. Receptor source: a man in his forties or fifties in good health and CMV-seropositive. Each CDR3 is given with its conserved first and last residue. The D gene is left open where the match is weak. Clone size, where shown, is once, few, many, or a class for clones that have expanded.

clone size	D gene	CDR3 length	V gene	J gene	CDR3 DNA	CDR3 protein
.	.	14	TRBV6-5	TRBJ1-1	TGTGCCAGCAGACCTAACACAGGTAGCACTGAAGCTTTCTTT	CASRPNTGSTEAFF
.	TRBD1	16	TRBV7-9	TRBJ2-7	TGTGCCAGCAGCTTAGGATCGGACAGGGGGCGCGGCGAGCAGTACTTC	CASSLGSDRGRGEQYF
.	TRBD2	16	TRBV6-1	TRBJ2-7	TGTGCCAGCAGTGAATTGGGGGGGACTCCGGGCTACGAGCAGTACTTC	CASSELGGTPGYEQYF
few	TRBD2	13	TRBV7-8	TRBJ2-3	TGTGCCAGCAGTGGGGGGGTTACAGATACGCAGTATTTT	CASSGGVTDTQYF
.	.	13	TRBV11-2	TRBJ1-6	TGTGCCAGCAGCTTTCAGTTTTCTTCACCCCTCCACTTT	CASSFQFSSPLHF
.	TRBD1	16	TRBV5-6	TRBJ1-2	TGTGCCACCCTTCCGGGACAGGGGGGCGGCGGCTATGGCTACACCTTC	CATLPGQGGGGYGYTF
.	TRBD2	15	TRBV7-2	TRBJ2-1	TGTGCCAGCAGCGGCGGGACTAGCGGATACAATGAGCAGTTCTTC	CASSGGTSGYNEQFF
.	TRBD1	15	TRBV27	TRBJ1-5	TGTGCCAGCAGGCAAGCTACAGGGGGCGGACAGCCCCAGCATTTT	CASRQATGGGQPQHF
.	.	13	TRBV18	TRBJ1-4	TGTGCCAGCTCACCAGGGCAAAATGAAAAACTGTTTTTT	CASSPGQNEKLFF
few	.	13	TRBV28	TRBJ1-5	TGTGCCAGCAGTGACGGGAGCAATCAGCCCCAGCATTTT	CASSDGSNQPQHF
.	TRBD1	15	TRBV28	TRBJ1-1	TGTGCCAGCAGTATACGGACAGGGGGGAACACTGAAGCTTTCTTT	CASSIRTGGNTEAFF
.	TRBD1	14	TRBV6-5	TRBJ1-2	TGTGCCAGCAGACTCGACAGGGGGCGAGGTGGCTACACCTTC	CASRLDRGRGGYTF
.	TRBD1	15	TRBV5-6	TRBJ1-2	TGTGCCAGCAGCTTCTGGGACAGGGAGAACTATGGCTACACCTTC	CASSFWDRENYGYTF
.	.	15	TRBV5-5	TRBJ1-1	TGTGCCAGCAGCTTGTGGGGGGGGGCGAACACTGAAGCTTTCTTT	CASSLWGGANTEAFF
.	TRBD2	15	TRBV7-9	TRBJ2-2	TGTGCCAGCAGCCGACTAGCGATGAACACCGGGGAGCTGTTTTTT	CASSRLAMNTGELFF
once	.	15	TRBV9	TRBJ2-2	TGTGCCAGCAGCGTAGGACAAAGTGAACCCGGGGAGCTGTTTTTT	CASSVGQSEPGELFF
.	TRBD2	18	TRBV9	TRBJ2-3	TGTGCCAGCAGCGTATCCCCGGCTAGCGGGGGATCCCCGGATACGCAGTATTTT	CASSVSPASGGSPDTQYF
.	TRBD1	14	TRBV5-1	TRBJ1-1	TGCGCCAGCAGCGGACAGGGCATGAACACTGAAGCTTTCTTT	CASSGQGMNTEAFF
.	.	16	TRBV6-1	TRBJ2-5	TGTGCCAGCAGTGAAACACAGGGATTTACCCTGGAGACCCAGTACTTC	CASSETQGFTLETQYF
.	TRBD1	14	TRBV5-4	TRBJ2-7	TGTGCCAGCAGCCCGGACAGGGCCCACTACGAGCAGTACTTC	CASSPDRAHYEQYF
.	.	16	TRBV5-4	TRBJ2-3	TGTGCCAGCAGCTTGGATAGAGCTTCTAGCACAGATACGCAGTATTTT	CASSLDRASSTDTQYF
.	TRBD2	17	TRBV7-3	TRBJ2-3	TGTGCCAGCAGCTTAGGGGCTAGCGGACCCAGCACAGATACGCAGTATTTT	CASSLGASGPSTDTQYF
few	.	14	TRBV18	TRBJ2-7	TGTGCCAGCTCACCACAATCTAGCTCCTACGAGCAGTACTTC	CASSPQSSSYEQYF
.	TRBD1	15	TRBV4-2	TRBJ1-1	TGTGCCAGCAGCCAAGTCAACAGGGGAGACACTGAAGCTTTCTTT	CASSQVNRGDTEAFF
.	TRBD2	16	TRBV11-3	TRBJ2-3	TGTGCCAGCAGCCCAGGGACTAGCGGGGGGTCAGATACGCAGTATTTT	CASSPGTSGGSDTQYF
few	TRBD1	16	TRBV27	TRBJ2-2	TGTGCCAGCAGTTTCGTGGGACAGGGCAACACCGGGGAGCTGTTTTTT	CASSFVGQGNTGELFF
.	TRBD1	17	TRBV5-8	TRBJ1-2	TGTGCCAGCAGCTTGGCGTTTCCTCTACAGGGGGCGAATGGCTACACCTTC	CASSLAFPLQGANGYTF
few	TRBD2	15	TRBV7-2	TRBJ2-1	TGTGCCAGCAGCCTGAGGACTAGCTTTAGCGATGAGCAGTTCTTC	CASSLRTSFSDEQFF
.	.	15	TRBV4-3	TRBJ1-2	TGCGCCAGCAGCCAAGATCTTCTCCCGGATAGCGGCTACACCTTC	CASSQDLLPDSGYTF
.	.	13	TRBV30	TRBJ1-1	TGTGCCTGGATGGGGCAGCGAAACACTGAAGCTTTCTTT	CAWMGQRNTEAFF
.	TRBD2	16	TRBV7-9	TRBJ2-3	TGTGCCAGCAGCTTAGGTAGCGGGGGGGCCACAGATACGCAGTATTTT	CASSLGSGGATDTQYF
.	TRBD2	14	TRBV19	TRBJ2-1	TGTGCCAGTAGTATGGGGGGGGACTACAATGAGCAGTTCTTC	CASSMGGDYNEQFF
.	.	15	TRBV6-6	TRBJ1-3	TGTGCCAGCAGTTACTATGGGCAGGGGTTTAACACCATATATTTT	CASSYYGQGFNTIYF
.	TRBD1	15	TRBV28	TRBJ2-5	TGTGCCAGCAGTCCCGGGACAGGGGTGGGAGAGACCCAGTACTTC	CASSPGTGVGETQYF
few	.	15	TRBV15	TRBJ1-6	TGTGCCACCAGCAGAGAGGGGGCAAGGAATTCACCCCTCCACTTT	CATSREGARNSPLHF
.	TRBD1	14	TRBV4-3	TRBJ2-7	TGCGCCAGCAGTCTCGACAGGGGCTCCTACGAGCAGTACTTC	CASSLDRGSYEQYF